The 12 T cell receptor beta chains reported below all come from one sample, sequenced in a study of blood T cell repertoires in COVID-19 (dated by TCRdb to 2018 to 2020). The method was the immunoSEQ multiplex PCR assay. TCRdb retrieved this table from immuneACCESS and kept in-frame rearrangements only. Not all clones are present; in checked studies, unresolved V genes account for under half, and no reason is known for the remainder. Here the sample has fewer than 250,000 clones; around 80% occur a single time. About an eighth of the sample goes to the ten largest clones. The material sequenced was peripheral blood. These receptors came from a woman in her fifties or sixties with acute or convalescent COVID-19.

The chain has TRBV20-1 and TRBJ2-1, with unresolved D. Trimming left V 4 bases short and J 6 bases short, with 7 bases between. CDR1 is DFQATT, CDR2 SNEGSKA, per germline (reference sequence). CDR3 size: 11 residues. In DNA, the CDR3 is TGCAGTGCTAAACCCGGCAATGAGCAGTTCTTC. It yields the protein CSAKPGNEQFF.

This clone was picked up one time. This chain links TRBV7-2 with TRBJ1-4, with D tentatively TRBD1 (6 bases). CDR3 length: 15 residues. Germline loops: CDR1 SGHTA, CDR2 FQGNSA. Trimming stripped 1 base from V and 8 bases from J, with 14 bases between. The CDR3 loop reads CASSLGGQGNEKLFF. The CDR3 DNA reads as TGTGCCAGCAGCTTAGGGGGGCAGGGAAACGAAAAACTGTTTTTT.

This clone was seen a few times. V gene TRBV7-9 combines with J gene TRBJ2-1; TRBD2 matches 8 bases. Germline V gives CDR1 SEHNR, CDR2 FQNEAQ (reference sequence). J was trimmed by 10 bases and V by 1 base; bases with no gene match: 3. The CDR3 has 13 amino acids. The CDR3 here is CASSLGTSREQFF. The CDR3 DNA reads TGTGCCAGCAGCTTAGGGACTAGCAGGGAGCAGTTCTTC.

The chain combines TRBV18 with TRBJ2-3, with 13 nucleotides matching TRBD2. The CDR3 is 14 amino acids. Germline CDR1 is KGHSH and CDR2 is LQKENI. J was trimmed by 5 bases and V by 8 bases; bases with no gene match: 4. The CDR3 region has the DNA TGTGCCAGCCGGGGACTAGCGGGAAGAGATACGCAGTATTTT. This translates into CASRGLAGRDTQYF.

V is TRBV18 and J is TRBJ1-2, with 10 bases identical to TRBD1. This CDR3 has 14 residues. Trimming took 4 bases from V and 4 from J; bases not matched to a gene: 3. Germline loops: CDR1 KGHSH, CDR2 LQKENI. The CDR3 region has the DNA TGTGCCAGCTCACGTGGACAGGGGGGCTATGGCTACACCTTC. Translating it yields CASSRGQGGYGYTF.

V and J are TRBV28 and TRBJ2-3; the match to TRBD1 covers 7 bases. CDR3 length: 17 residues. Germline V gives CDR1 MDHEN, CDR2 SYDVKM. Unmatched junction bases numbered 12, after V lost 6 bases and J lost 0 bases. For the CDR3, the DNA is TGTGCCAGCAGCTTCCTCGACAGGGCTGCTAGCACAGATACGCAGTATTTT. Translation gives CASSFLDRAASTDTQYF.

The rearrangement links TRBV6-5 to TRBJ2-7, with 8 bases that match TRBD2. Trimming at V came to 5 bases and at J to 6 bases, leaving 9 bases not matched to a gene. The CDR3 contains 14 residues. Germline values: CDR1 MNHEY, CDR2 SVGAGI. CDR3 DNA: TGTGCCAGCAGTCCCCCAGGGAGCGGGAGCGAGCAGTACTTC. The encoded protein is CASSPPGSGSEQYF.

V and J are TRBV27 and TRBJ2-1; weak D call: TRBD2 (5 bases). Between the trimmed V and J ends, which lost 7 bases and 1 base, there was a span of 17 bases. Germline CDR1 and CDR2: MNHEY and SMNVEV (reference sequence). The CDR3 consists of 16 residues. The CDR3 DNA follows: TGTGCCAGCACCCGTTTGAGGTCGGGGTCCTACAATGAGCAGTTCTTC. It yields the protein CASTRLRSGSYNEQFF.

This clone occurred a few times. The V call is TRBV9, the J call TRBJ2-1; TRBD2 agrees at 7 bases. The ends lost 4 bases at V and 9 bases at J; junction bases unmatched: 19. Looked up from germline, CDR1 is SGDLS and CDR2 is YYNGEE. This CDR3 contains 17 residues. The CDR3 DNA reads TGTGCCAGCAGCCCCGGGGAGGGGCAGGGACTTTTTAGTGAGCAGTTCTTC. It yields the protein CASSPGEGQGLFSEQFF.

The chain is built from TRBV18 and TRBJ1-6; weak D call: TRBD1 (5 bases). The germline CDR1 and CDR2 sequences are KGHSH and LQKENI. The CDR3 spans 14 residues. With 6 bases removed from V and 7 bases from J, the gap between germline ends came to 13 bases. The CDR3 bases are TGTGCCAGCTCCACACAGGTGGAAAATTCACCCCTCCACTTT. This translates into CASSTQVENSPLHF.

The rearrangement joins TRBV27 to TRBJ1-2; 10 nucleotides match TRBD1. In germline, CDR1 is MNHEY, CDR2 SMNVEV (reference sequence). J was trimmed by 7 bases and V by 3 bases; bases with no gene match: 11. There are 16 residues in the CDR3. The CDR3 DNA follows: TGTGCCAGCAGTTTCTACCCGGACAGGGGGGCGGGTGGCTACACCTTC. This codes for CASSFYPDRGAGGYTF.

The CDR3 reads CASSVGTENYGYTF. The CDR3 DNA sequence: TGTGCCAGCAGCGTAGGGACAGAGAACTATGGCTACACCTTC. V gene TRBV9 combines with J gene TRBJ1-2; D perhaps matches TRBD1 (6 bases). This CDR3 region has 14 residues. Trimming removed 0 bases from V and 2 bases from J, with 8 bases in between. Germline V gene data show CDR1 as SGDLS and CDR2 as YYNGEE.